The source of this TCR beta chain is a study of cytomegalovirus exposure and HLA in healthy donors. J lost 4 bases, V lost 6 bases, and 6 bases had no gene match. The CDR3 runs 13 residues. CDR1 MNHEY and CDR2 SVGAGI come from the germline V gene. This PCR relied on a set of 60 Vbeta primers and 13 Jbeta primers. Libraries were prepared by immunoSEQ multiplex PCR; TCRdb keeps only in-frame clonotypes and omits some of them. The table lists 70,000 to 95,000 clones, about four fifths of them singletons, with around 6% in the top ten. Study-wide points: CMV serostatus alone was available as immune exposure information. A later analysis linked roughly 17,000 TCR beta sequences to HLA alleles at 0.05 false discovery rate.

In the case of this clone: Its antigen is as yet unknown.

This TCR was recovered from a woman aged 18-35 years in good health and CMV-seropositive. The rearrangement uses TRBV6-5 and TRBJ2-7; 7 bases fit TRBD1. The sequenced material came from PBMCs. The CDR3 loop reads CASRLQGKYEQYF. The CDR3 DNA follows: TGTGCCAGCAGACTACAGGGGAAGTACGAGCAGTACTTC.